This T cell receptor (beta chain) was sequenced during a study of T cell repertoires in cytomegalovirus infection. Looking at the study overall: Public TCR beta signatures provided an indication of both CMV infection and a matching HLA type. Study-level results: The ex vivo response was dominated by HLA-C-restricted CMV-specific TCR beta clonotypes. Cumulated frequencies of public TCR beta families served to identify carriers of CMV plus the relevant HLA.

Trimming removed 0 bases at V and 0 bases at J, with 10 bases between. The germline V gene encodes CDR1 SGHKS and CDR2 YYEKEE (reference sequence). This CDR3 comprises 16 residues. As for this clonotype: Its antigen is still unknown.

TCRdb processed the reads anew with MiXCR; each CDR3 protein has one entry. The sample includes about 130,000 distinct CDR3 sequences, almost 9% seen only once; the top ten take roughly 9.1%. This receptor was identified in a human donor in good health (CMV status not recorded). Some clones in this sample may be carry-over from other donors' samples. The rearrangement joins TRBV5-5 to TRBJ1-3; D is unresolved. Sequenced sample: PBMCs. The CDR3 region has the DNA TGTGCCAGCAGCTTGGCGCACACACTCTCTGGAAACACCATATATTTT. Amino acid sequence: CASSLAHTLSGNTIYF.